The rows below give T cell receptor beta chains drawn from one sample of a study of cytomegalovirus exposure and HLA in healthy donors. Generated by immunoSEQ multiplex PCR, the TCRdb table keeps only in-frame clones and is missing some. The sample has around 71,000 clones; about 64% are singletons. Sequencing was performed on PBMCs. The receptor source for this set is a man aged 25-40 years in good health and CMV-seropositive. CDR3s include the opening cysteine and the closing phenylalanine or tryptophan. D genes are given only for firm matches. The size of a clone is reported for some rows only, either as once, few or many, or as a class for expanded clones.

clone_size	d_call	v_call	j_call	cdr3_aa	cdr3_nt
-	-	TRBV6-1	TRBJ2-7	CASGGDREVYEQYF	TGTGCCAGCGGAGGGGATAGGGAAGTCTACGAGCAGTACTTC
-	TRBD1	TRBV4-2	TRBJ1-5	CASSQEAGGSNQPQHF	TGTGCCAGCAGCCAAGAGGCAGGGGGGAGCAATCAGCCCCAGCATTTT
few	-	TRBV5-1	TRBJ1-5	CASRLGGGSNQPQHF	TGCGCCAGCAGACTCGGGGGGGGGTCCAATCAGCCCCAGCATTTT
-	-	TRBV29-1	TRBJ2-1	CSVGQRTYNEQFF	TGCAGCGTTGGACAACGGACCTACAATGAGCAGTTCTTC
-	TRBD2	TRBV4-1	TRBJ2-3	CASSQARTSADTQYF	TGCGCCAGCAGCCAAGCCCGGACTAGCGCAGATACGCAGTATTTT
few	-	TRBV6-6	TRBJ2-3	CASSYRDTTDTQYF	TGTGCCAGCAGTTACCGGGACACAACAGATACGCAGTATTTT
few	-	TRBV29-1	TRBJ2-4	CSVEFAVKNIQYF	TGCAGCGTTGAATTTGCGGTAAAAAACATTCAGTACTTC
-	-	TRBV7-2	TRBJ2-5	CASSLFAGNGGETQYF	TGTGCCAGCAGTCTATTCGCGGGAAACGGGGGAGAGACCCAGTACTTC
-	-	TRBV5-4	TRBJ1-1	CASSLERAWGTEAFF	TGTGCCAGCAGCTTGGAGAGGGCCTGGGGCACTGAAGCTTTCTTT
-	TRBD1	TRBV7-2	TRBJ1-6	CASSYSGTGGAGNSPLHF	TGTGCCAGCAGTTACTCCGGGACAGGGGGCGCGGGGAATTCACCCCTCCACTTT
-	TRBD2	TRBV19	TRBJ2-7	CASSIRTSGSYEQYF	TGTGCCAGTAGTATAAGGACTAGCGGCTCCTACGAGCAGTACTTC
-	-	TRBV21-1	TRBJ2-1	CASSPRVHLNSYNEQFF	TGTGCCAGCAGCCCTCGGGTCCACTTGAACTCCTACAATGAGCAGTTCTTC
-	TRBD1	TRBV5-4	TRBJ1-2	CASSVRQGNVYGYTF	TGTGCCAGCAGCGTAAGACAGGGGAATGTCTATGGCTACACCTTC
-	TRBD2	TRBV6-5	TRBJ2-7	CASSFAGARNEQYF	TGTGCCAGCAGTTTCGCGGGAGCTAGGAACGAGCAGTACTTC
-	-	TRBV2	TRBJ2-3	CASSPTRATDTQYF	TGTGCCAGCAGCCCCACTAGGGCCACAGATACGCAGTATTTT
-	TRBD2	TRBV10-3	TRBJ2-1	CASGLDNEQFF	TGTGCCAGCGGACTAGATAATGAGCAGTTCTTC
-	-	TRBV15	TRBJ1-2	CATSRDWNSYGYTF	TGTGCCACCAGCAGAGATTGGAACAGCTATGGCTACACCTTC
-	TRBD1	TRBV19	TRBJ2-2	CASTATRGPNTGELFF	TGTGCCAGTACCGCAACAAGGGGGCCGAACACCGGGGAGCTGTTTTTT
-	-	TRBV9	TRBJ2-6	CASSPRTAGANVLTF	TGTGCCAGCAGCCCCCGGACAGCTGGGGCCAACGTCCTGACTTTC
-	TRBD2	TRBV2	TRBJ2-7	CASSDPGLAGVREQYF	TGTGCCAGCAGTGACCCGGGACTAGCGGGAGTTAGAGAGCAGTACTTC
-	TRBD1	TRBV28	TRBJ2-5	CASQKSPGQGRKTQYF	TGTGCCAGCCAGAAAAGCCCGGGACAGGGTCGAAAGACCCAGTACTTC
-	-	TRBV9	TRBJ2-2	CASSPQFTSTGELFF	TGTGCCAGCAGCCCCCAATTCACTAGTACCGGGGAGCTGTTTTTT
-	TRBD1	TRBV7-9	TRBJ1-1	CASSLGKLGQGGGEAFF	TGTGCCAGCAGCTTAGGGAAGCTCGGACAGGGGGGTGGTGAAGCTTTCTTT
-	TRBD2	TRBV9	TRBJ2-7	CASSVAHGREDEQYF	TGTGCCAGCAGCGTAGCCCACGGGAGGGAGGACGAGCAGTACTTC
-	-	TRBV5-6	TRBJ1-2	CASSSGGNYGYTF	TGTGCCAGCAGCTCCGGGGGGAACTATGGCTACACCTTC
once	TRBD1	TRBV6-6	TRBJ1-6	CASSHTTGQGSPLHF	TGTGCCAGCAGCCACACGACAGGGCAGGGGTCACCCCTCCACTTT
-	-	TRBV6-5	TRBJ1-2	CASSPGQAGYTF	TGTGCCAGCAGCCCAGGCCAGGCTGGCTACACCTTC
-	TRBD1	TRBV5-6	TRBJ2-3	CASSFGTGGRDTQYF	TGTGCCAGCAGCTTCGGGACAGGGGGGAGAGATACGCAGTATTTT
few	-	TRBV2	TRBJ1-2	CASSEEGYGYTF	TGTGCCAGCAGTGAGGAGGGCTATGGCTACACCTTC
-	TRBD1	TRBV19	TRBJ1-2	CASRTGGNYGYTF	TGTGCCAGCCGGACAGGGGGTAACTATGGCTACACCTTC
-	-	TRBV25-1	TRBJ2-5	CASSDVGGQETQYF	TGTGCCAGCAGTGATGTTGGGGGGCAAGAGACCCAGTACTTC
-	TRBD1	TRBV27	TRBJ1-6	CASSPTGVTPLHF	TGTGCCAGCAGTCCAACAGGGGTTACACCCCTCCACTTT
few	-	TRBV5-6	TRBJ2-5	CASSLGTSSGGETQYF	TGTGCCAGCAGCCTAGGCACTAGTTCGGGTGGAGAGACCCAGTACTTC
-	TRBD2	TRBV28	TRBJ2-3	CATRRRGRTDTQYF	TGTGCCACCCGCCGACGCGGGAGAACAGATACGCAGTATTTT
-	-	TRBV2	TRBJ1-5	CASRDPWEAAPGDNQPQHF	TGTGCCAGCAGGGACCCCTGGGAGGCAGCGCCTGGGGACAATCAGCCCCAGCATTTT
few	TRBD1	TRBV25-1	TRBJ2-5	CASSDRDRGGETQYF	TGTGCCAGCAGTGACAGGGACAGGGGAGGTGAGACCCAGTACTTC
few	-	TRBV29-1	TRBJ1-2	CSVGQHDGYTF	TGCAGCGTCGGACAGCACGATGGCTACACCTTC
few	-	TRBV6-1	TRBJ2-6	CASSERHSGANVLTF	TGTGCCAGCAGTGAACGACACTCTGGGGCCAACGTCCTGACTTTC
-	TRBD2	TRBV5-4	TRBJ2-1	CASSFGTSSYNEQFF	TGTGCCAGCAGCTTCGGGACTAGTTCCTACAATGAGCAGTTCTTC
-	-	TRBV29-1	TRBJ2-7	CSVGQTSYEQYF	TGCAGCGTTGGACAGACTTCCTACGAGCAGTACTTC
-	TRBD1	TRBV5-6	TRBJ2-4	CASSWDRVAKNIQYF	TGTGCCAGCAGCTGGGACAGGGTAGCCAAAAACATTCAGTACTTC
-	-	TRBV7-9	TRBJ2-6	CASSIYRAGGGANVLTF	TGTGCCAGCAGCATATACAGGGCCGGAGGTGGGGCCAACGTCCTGACTTTC
few	-	TRBV28	TRBJ1-5	CASSLSQSQPQHF	TGTGCCAGCAGTTTGAGTCAATCTCAGCCCCAGCATTTT
-	TRBD1	TRBV27	TRBJ2-5	CASRPPGQYQETQYF	TGTGCCAGCAGGCCCCCGGGACAGTATCAAGAGACCCAGTACTTC
-	-	TRBV7-2	TRBJ1-1	CASSPQGYGEAFF	TGTGCCAGCAGCCCACAGGGCTATGGTGAAGCTTTCTTT
-	TRBD2	TRBV2	TRBJ2-5	CASRTPRVGGAKETQYF	TGTGCCAGCAGAACCCCCCGGGTCGGGGGGGCCAAAGAGACCCAGTACTTC
few	-	TRBV6-5	TRBJ2-1	CASSYSQGDEQFF	TGTGCCAGCAGTTACTCACAAGGGGATGAGCAGTTCTTC
-	-	TRBV10-1	TRBJ1-3	CAPRVLSSLSGNTIYF	TGCGCCCCCAGGGTACTTTCGTCCCTCTCTGGAAACACCATATATTTT
-	TRBD1	TRBV19	TRBJ2-7	CASSSGTGGDYEQYF	TGTGCCAGTAGTAGCGGGACAGGGGGCGACTACGAGCAGTACTTC
-	TRBD2	TRBV14	TRBJ2-3	CASSQDFRTSGTSTDTQYF	TGTGCCAGCAGCCAAGATTTTCGGACTAGCGGGACAAGCACAGATACGCAGTATTTT
-	TRBD2	TRBV2	TRBJ2-1	CASSEGLAGANEQFF	TGTGCCAGCAGTGAGGGCCTAGCGGGGGCTAATGAGCAGTTCTTC
-	TRBD1	TRBV9	TRBJ2-5	CASSVGVGTGIQETQYF	TGTGCCAGCAGCGTAGGGGTCGGGACAGGAATACAAGAGACCCAGTACTTC
-	TRBD2	TRBV7-9	TRBJ2-5	CASSLPDSGGFTETQYF	TGTGCCAGCAGCCTCCCGGACAGCGGGGGGTTCACAGAGACCCAGTACTTC
-	TRBD1	TRBV11-2	TRBJ2-7	CASSSKTGGSYEQYF	TGTGCCAGCAGCTCCAAGACAGGGGGCAGCTACGAGCAGTACTTC
few	TRBD2	TRBV6-5	TRBJ2-3	CASSRLAGISDTQYF	TGTGCCAGCAGTCGACTAGCGGGGATATCAGATACGCAGTATTTT
-	TRBD2	TRBV7-9	TRBJ2-1	CASSPRRSTSGFGYNEQFF	TGTGCCAGCAGCCCAAGGCGATCGACTAGCGGTTTTGGCTACAATGAGCAGTTCTTC
-	-	TRBV6-5	TRBJ1-4	CASSYSGEKLFF	TGTGCCAGCAGTTACTCGGGCGAAAAACTGTTTTTT